A selection of T cell receptor beta chains follows, all from one sample in a study of identical twins. TCRdb reprocessed the 5' RACE reads via MiXCR and lists one record per CDR3 protein. There are 1.5 million to 2 million distinct CDR3 sequences in the sample; around 33% occur only once, and about 0.27% lies in the top ten. Sequencing used cord blood. The receptors were gathered from a newborn girl in good health. Both conserved end residues are part of each CDR3. D genes are given only for firm matches. Clone size, where shown, is once, few, many, or a class for clones that have expanded.

v_gene	abundance	j_gene	len	d_gene	CDR3aa	CDR3nt
TRBV5-1	few	TRBJ2-4	16	NA	CASSLGSGTAKNIQYF	TGCGCCAGCAGCTTGGGATCCGGGACAGCCAAAAACATTCAGTACTTC
TRBV20-1	few	TRBJ1-4	15	TRBD1	CSARAWGQSNEKLFF	TGCAGTGCTAGAGCATGGGGACAGTCTAATGAAAAACTGTTTTTT
TRBV19	NA	TRBJ2-1	14	NA	CASRQGSSYNGQFF	TGTGCCAGTAGACAAGGGAGCTCCTACAATGGGCAGTTCTTC
TRBV20-1	NA	TRBJ1-5	14	NA	CSARTDLGNQPQHF	TGCAGTGCTAGGACAGACCTGGGGAATCAGCCCCAGCATTTT
TRBV25-1	NA	TRBJ1-3	13	NA	CASSTETGNTIYF	TGTGCCAGCAGCACAGAGACTGGAAACACCATATATTTT
TRBV11-2	once	TRBJ2-3	16	NA	CASSGFRGAVPDTQYF	TGTGCCAGCAGCGGCTTCAGGGGGGCTGTTCCAGATACGCAGTATTTT
TRBV11-2	few	TRBJ2-5	14	TRBD2	CASSLDLAGETQYF	TGTGCCAGCAGCTTAGATCTAGCGGGAGAGACCCAGTACTTC
TRBV11-2	NA	TRBJ2-5	16	NA	CASIRSGPSSYNGQYF	TGTGCCAGCATACGTAGCGGCCCCAGCTCCTACAATGGGCAGTACTTC
TRBV5-1	few	TRBJ2-1	15	TRBD1	CASSLGDREIDEQFF	TGCGCCAGCAGCTTGGGAGACAGGGAAATAGACGAGCAGTTCTTC
TRBV5-1	NA	TRBJ2-5	13	NA	CASSLEGAAEQYF	TGCGCCAGCAGCTTGGAAGGGGCTGCGGAGCAGTACTTC
TRBV7-2	NA	TRBJ2-4	16	NA	CASSLVGEWYKNIQYF	TGTGCCAGCAGCTTAGTCGGGGAGTGGTACAAAAACATTCAGTACTTC
TRBV20-1	NA	TRBJ2-1	16	NA	CSARDSNILSYNEQFF	TGCAGTGCTAGAGATTCTAACATACTAAGCTACAATGAGCAGTTCTTC
TRBV20-1	many	TRBJ2-3	13	NA	CSARDLGGDTQYF	TGCAGTGCTAGAGATCTGGGGGGAGATACGCAGTATTTT
TRBV6-1	few	TRBJ2-7	15	TRBD2	CASSGRAGGSYEQYF	TGTGCCAGCAGTGGTCGAGCGGGAGGTTCCTACGAGCAGTACTTC
TRBV6-1	few	TRBJ1-5	14	TRBD1	CASIRTGVNQPQHF	TGTGCCAGCATCCGGACAGGGGTCAATCAGCCCCAGCATTTT
TRBV18	few	TRBJ2-3	14	NA	CASSPPWVGDTQYF	TGTGCCAGCTCACCACCGTGGGTAGGAGATACGCAGTATTTT
TRBV2	many	TRBJ1-2	12	TRBD1	CASSRQGGGYTF	TGTGCCAGCAGCCGACAGGGGGGTGGCTACACCTTC
TRBV12-3/TRBV12-4	NA	TRBJ2-7	15	TRBD1	CASSSGQVLFYEQYF	TGTGCCAGCAGTTCCGGACAGGTCCTCTTCTACGAGCAGTACTTC
TRBV25-1	NA	TRBJ2-5	13	TRBD1	CASRQGAQETQYF	TGTGCCAGCAGACAGGGGGCTCAAGAGACCCAGTACTTC
TRBV20-1	NA	TRBJ2-7	15	TRBD2	CSASIPGLAGVEQYF	TGCAGTGCTAGTATACCGGGACTAGCGGGGGTCGAGCAGTACTTC
TRBV5-1	NA	TRBJ2-3	14	NA	CASSSGSVGDTQYF	TGCGCCAGCAGTTCAGGTAGCGTGGGAGATACGCAGTATTTT
TRBV27	NA	TRBJ2-3	15	TRBD1	CASSPAGTGHYTQYF	TGTGCCAGCAGTCCAGCAGGGACAGGGCACTATACGCAGTATTTT
TRBV7-9	few	TRBJ2-1	15	TRBD2	CASSHLASGGNEQFF	TGTGCCAGCAGCCATCTTGCTAGCGGGGGGAATGAGCAGTTCTTC
TRBV15	NA	TRBJ2-3	16	NA	CATSRDPAASTDTQYF	TGTGCCACCAGCAGAGATCCAGCGGCTAGCACAGATACGCAGTATTTT
TRBV12-3/TRBV12-4	NA	TRBJ2-1	13	NA	CASSLGETNEQFF	TGTGCCAGCAGTTTGGGCGAGACTAACGAGCAGTTCTTC
TRBV3-1	NA	TRBJ1-5	17	TRBD1	CASSDSRGTHSNQPQHF	TGTGCCAGCAGCGATAGCAGGGGGACCCATAGCAATCAGCCCCAGCATTTT
TRBV5-4	NA	TRBJ2-1	12	NA	CASRGVSNEQFF	TGTGCCAGCAGGGGGGTTTCCAATGAGCAGTTCTTC
TRBV7-2	NA	TRBJ2-1	15	NA	CASSWDPARTNEQFF	TGTGCCAGCAGCTGGGACCCAGCTCGTACGAATGAGCAGTTCTTC
TRBV10-3	few	TRBJ1-6	13	NA	CASASGHNSPLHF	TGTGCCAGCGCCTCTGGTCATAATTCACCCCTCCACTTT
TRBV20-1	NA	TRBJ1-5	14	NA	CSASQGSRNQPQHF	TGCAGTGCTAGTCAGGGGAGTCGCAATCAGCCCCAGCATTTT
TRBV27	NA	TRBJ2-1	14	TRBD1	CASSSKDRVLEQFF	TGTGCCAGCAGTTCAAAGGACAGGGTGCTTGAGCAGTTCTTC
TRBV7-9	few	TRBJ2-3	16	NA	CASSLDGTLLADTQYF	TGTGCCAGCAGCTTAGATGGGACTCTTTTGGCAGATACGCAGTATTTT
TRBV2	NA	TRBJ2-7	17	TRBD2	CASSSPLTSGSYNEQYF	TGTGCCAGCAGTTCTCCCTTAACTAGCGGGAGCTACAATGAGCAGTACTTC
TRBV15	NA	TRBJ1-4	16	NA	CATSRDHGLGNEKLFF	TGTGCCACCAGCAGAGATCATGGCTTGGGCAATGAAAAACTGTTTTTT
TRBV6-2/TRBV6-3	few	TRBJ2-3	13	TRBD2	CASREAGADTQYF	TGTGCCAGCAGAGAAGCGGGGGCAGATACGCAGTATTTT